This T cell receptor (beta chain) derives from a study of CD8 T cells in Susac syndrome. CD8+ and CD4+ T cells from blood underwent TCR beta sequencing. CDR1 is SEHNR and CDR2 is FQNEAQ in the germline V gene (reference sequence). The V gene lost 6 bases and the J gene lost 2 bases, with 8 bases spanning the gap. CDR3 length: 12 amino acids. With random hexamers, roughly 0.45 to 1 ug RNA was reverse transcribed. MiXCR, run by TCRdb on the immunoSEQ multiplex PCR reads, gives a single entry per CDR3 protein. The top ten hold approximately 0.12% of the sample, which has 250,000 to 300,000 distinct CDR3 sequences, roughly 84% seen once.

The J gene is TRBJ2-7, the V gene TRBV7-9; D is possibly TRBD2 (6 bases). The TCR originated in a human donor with multiple sclerosis. Sequences were obtained from CD8+ T cells from PBMCs. The CDR3, as DNA: TGTGCCAGCAGGCGGGATGCCTACGAGCAGTACTTC. Protein sequence: CASRRDAYEQYF.